These T cell receptor beta chains were read from a single sample in a study of shared clonotypes between healthy human individuals. Here immunoSEQ multiplex PCR was the method, and the copy in TCRdb shows in-frame clones only, minus some. The sample records about 2 million clones, just under 95% being singletons. The material sequenced was naive CD8+ T cells sorted from blood. The source of these receptors is a man aged 18 to 29 in good health. The conserved cysteine and the conserved F or W are not part of the CDR3 here. Fields, in order: V gene, clone size, CDR3 protein. Where a row states a size, it is once, few, many or the class of an expanded clone; other rows omit it.

>TRBV7-8|NA
ASSFGQGAHYEQY
>TRBV4-1|once
ASSHQWAGTRAGGELF
>TRBV5-3|NA
ARSLGPSRAGELF
>TRBV27|NA
ASSLLGLNTEAF
>TRBV9|NA
ASSPLPGEQY
>TRBV6-1|NA
ASGGSPGMDTQY
>TRBV5-6|NA
ASSSQLGNTIY
>TRBV28|NA
ASSWTGSSYEQY
>TRBV29-1|once
SGRDSSYEQY
>TRBV25-1|NA
ASSEYGTAVYGYT
>TRBV18|NA
ASSPMSPGQGAKLNTEAF
>TRBV4-2|once
ASSQEQGAEGNTIY
>TRBV7-9|NA
ATKTGGSYNEQF
>TRBV5-1|few
ASSPGGEDEKLF
>TRBV11-2|NA
ASSLVAVAGGYT
>TRBV5-6|NA
ASSSFRDRVNQPQH
>TRBV7-9|NA
ASSVDRLRAEAF
>TRBV9|NA
ASSAQDGLDTQY
>TRBV11-2|NA
ASSLYSSWGNTEAF
>TRBV6-5|NA
ASSFGHNQPQH
>TRBV27|once
ASSPVAGGYNEQF
>TRBV27|NA
ASRINTGELF
>TRBV10-3|NA
AIRTESLGTEAF
>TRBV7-8|NA
ASSPTLSGSDTYEQY
>TRBV25-1|NA
ASRRGGHGYT
>TRBV28|NA
ASSVIGVRGPDTQY
>TRBV5-4|NA
ASSPPGQGQETQY
>TRBV29-1|few
SVEDPGAPGYT
>TRBV19|NA
ASSIDHRSTDTQY
>TRBV5-4|NA
ASSLFGGAGTQY
>TRBV11-2|NA
ASGGIRDRMLANTGELF
>TRBV27|NA
ASAFGRGAYNEQF
>TRBV4-2|NA
ASSQDRGGYTEAF
>TRBV29-1|NA
SVEDQVDNEQY
>TRBV5-6|NA
ASSLEMTLYEQY
>TRBV7-9|NA
ASSSTGHSYNEQF
>TRBV5-1|once
ASSLPGTQETQY
>TRBV19|few
ASSQIGTENNSPLH
>TRBV27|NA
ASSINGKAEAF
>TRBV5-8|NA
ASSVRGEGQPQH
>TRBV6-5|NA
ASSYSWGIGETQY
>TRBV11-2|NA
ASSLVGGQETQY
>TRBV5-4|NA
ASSLYLADTDTQY
>TRBV5-1|once
ASSLGSEAF
>TRBV7-9|NA
ASSFTQGSPLH
>TRBV15|NA
ATSRDRFYEQY
>TRBV2|NA
ASSEYQGRAHEQY
>TRBV28|NA
ASSFKVWSELF
>TRBV6-5|NA
ASSGKQGTEAF
>TRBV19|few
ASSAPGQGTTEAF
>TRBV29-1|NA
SHEGTGYYNEQF
>TRBV9|NA
ASSEGRGSYSPLH
>TRBV11-3|NA
ASSLDSGQGYEQY
>TRBV19|few
ASSIDRQGVYEQY